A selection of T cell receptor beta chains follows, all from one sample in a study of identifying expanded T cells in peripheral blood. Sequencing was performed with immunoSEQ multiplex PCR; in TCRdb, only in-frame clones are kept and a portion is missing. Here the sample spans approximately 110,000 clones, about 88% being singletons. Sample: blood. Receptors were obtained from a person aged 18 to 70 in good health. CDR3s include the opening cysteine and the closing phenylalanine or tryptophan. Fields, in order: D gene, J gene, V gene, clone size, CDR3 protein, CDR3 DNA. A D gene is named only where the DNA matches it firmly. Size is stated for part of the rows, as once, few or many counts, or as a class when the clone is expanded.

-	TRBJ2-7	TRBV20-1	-	CSQARYEQYF	TGCAGTCAAGCTAGGTACGAGCAGTACTTC
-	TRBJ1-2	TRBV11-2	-	CASSLWDYGYTF	TGTGCCAGCAGCTTATGGGACTATGGCTACACCTTC
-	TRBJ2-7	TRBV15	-	CATRGRTSYEQYF	TGTGCCACCCGAGGCAGAACCTCCTACGAGCAGTACTTC
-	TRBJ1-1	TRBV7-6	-	CASSPPGGLTGTEAFF	TGTGCCAGCAGCCCACCTGGGGGGCTCACGGGAACTGAAGCTTTCTTT
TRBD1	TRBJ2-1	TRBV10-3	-	CAISEQGRDEQFF	TGTGCCATCAGTGAACAGGGGCGGGATGAGCAGTTCTTC
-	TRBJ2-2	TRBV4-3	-	CASSQDWQGRPNTGELFF	TGCGCCAGCAGCCAAGATTGGCAGGGAAGGCCGAACACCGGGGAGCTGTTTTTT
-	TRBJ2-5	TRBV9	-	CASSVGGRSAQETQYF	TGTGCCAGCAGCGTAGGAGGGAGATCGGCGCAAGAGACCCAGTACTTC
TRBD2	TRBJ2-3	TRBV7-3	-	CASSVQPAGVGTDTQYF	TGTGCCAGCAGCGTACAACCCGCGGGGGTAGGCACAGATACGCAGTATTTT
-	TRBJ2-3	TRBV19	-	CASMASGSDTQYF	TGTGCCAGTATGGCCAGTGGGTCAGATACGCAGTATTTT
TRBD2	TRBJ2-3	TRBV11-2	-	CASSLEAPIGGAGGTDTQYF	TGTGCCAGCAGCTTAGAAGCCCCTATAGGAGGAGCGGGGGGCACAGATACGCAGTATTTT
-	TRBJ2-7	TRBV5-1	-	CASSSRPQIYEQYF	TGCGCCAGCAGCTCCCGGCCTCAAATCTACGAGCAGTACTTC
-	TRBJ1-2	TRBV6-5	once	CASSPGVLGYTF	TGTGCCAGCAGTCCAGGGGTTCTTGGCTACACCTTC
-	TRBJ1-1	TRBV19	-	CASSIVQGTEAFF	TGTGCCAGTAGTATAGTTCAGGGGACTGAAGCTTTCTTT
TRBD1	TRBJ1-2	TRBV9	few	CASSVSGGPYGYTF	TGTGCCAGCAGCGTATCAGGGGGCCCCTATGGCTACACCTTC
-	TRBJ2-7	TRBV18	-	CASSPDPSLVGTDSYEQYF	TGTGCCAGCTCACCCGACCCTAGTTTAGTCGGGACGGACTCCTACGAGCAGTACTTC
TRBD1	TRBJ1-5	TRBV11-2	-	CASSLGRQGNNQPQHF	TGTGCCAGCAGCTTAGGTCGACAGGGAAACAATCAGCCCCAGCATTTT
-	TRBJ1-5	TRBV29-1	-	CSYRQDSNQPQHF	TGCAGCTACCGACAGGATAGCAATCAGCCCCAGCATTTT
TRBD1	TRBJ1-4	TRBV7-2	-	CASRQTGGVYEKLFF	TGTGCCAGCAGACAGACAGGGGGGGTGTATGAAAAACTGTTTTTT
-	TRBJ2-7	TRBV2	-	CASSDRGYEQYF	TGTGCCAGCAGTGACAGGGGCTACGAGCAGTACTTC